The present entry profiles one TCR beta chain with its context. Its antigen is unidentified. This sample is drawn from a study of PD-1 blockade in mismatch repair-deficient tumors. On the study more broadly: All were previously treated, progressing patients with approximately 12 mismatch repair-deficient cancer types.

Every patient had mismatch repair deficiency by PCR or immunohistochemistry. Three pembrolizumab responders had their TCRs sequenced. The V end was cut by 1 base, the J end by 6 bases, with 3 bases between. The CDR3 consists of 12 residues. In germline, CDR1 is SGHTA, CDR2 FQGTGA. The table came from immunoSEQ multiplex PCR; TCRdb's copy has only in-frame clones and leaves some out. Of tens of thousands of clones listed, around 88% are singletons. General study findings and limits: Tumor-resident clones, often undetectable pretreatment in blood, expanded then contracted after pembrolizumab.

The source is an adult with mismatch repair-deficient cancer. The chain is built from TRBV7-3 and TRBJ2-2; D gene uncertain. The sequences come from peripheral blood, collected 52 weeks after starting pembrolizumab. CDR3 amino acids: CASSLKAGELFF. DNA for the CDR3: TGTGCCAGCAGCTTAAAGGCCGGGGAGCTGTTTTTT. The variable domain in full, completed from reference TRBV7-3 and TRBJ2-2, reads GAGVSQTPSNKVTEKGKYVELRCDPISGHTALYWYRQSLGQGPEFLIYFQGTGAADDSGLPNDRFFAVRPEGSVSTLKIQRTERGDSAVYLCASSLKAGELFFGEGSRLTVL.